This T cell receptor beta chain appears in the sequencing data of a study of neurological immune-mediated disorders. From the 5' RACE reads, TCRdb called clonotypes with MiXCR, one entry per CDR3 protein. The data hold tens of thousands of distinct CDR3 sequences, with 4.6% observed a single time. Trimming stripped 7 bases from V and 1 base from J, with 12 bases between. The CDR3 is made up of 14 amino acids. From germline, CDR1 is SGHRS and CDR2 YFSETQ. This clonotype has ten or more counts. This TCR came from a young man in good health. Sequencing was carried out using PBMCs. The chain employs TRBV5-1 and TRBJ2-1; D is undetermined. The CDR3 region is CASLADTSYNEQFF. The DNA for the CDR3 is TGCGCCAGCCTCGCCGACACATCCTACAATGAGCAGTTCTTC.